A selection of T cell receptor beta chains follows, all from one sample in a study of metastatic and nonmetastatic thyroid tumors. TCRdb called clones again from the PCR reads with MiXCR. In the table there are about 15,000 clones, roughly 36% of which are singletons. The source material was tumor tissue. All receptors derive from a male donor with papillary thyroid cancer or a benign thyroid nodule (not recorded which). Some clones in this sample may be carry-over from other donors' samples. Both conserved end residues are part of each CDR3. D genes are given only for firm matches. Clone size appears in some rows only: once, few, many, or a class for an expanded clone.

cdr3_nt,cdr3_aa,v_call,j_call,clone_size,d_call
TGTGCCAGCAGCGTGGATGGACACGGGGGCGAGCAGTACTTC,CASSVDGHGGEQYF,TRBV9,TRBJ2-7,many,-
TGTGCCAGCAGTTTACAGTTAGTCAGTTCACCCCTCCACTTT,CASSLQLVSSPLHF,TRBV27,TRBJ1-6,few,-
TGCGCCAGCAGCCAAGATCCAGGGATGGGTTCCTACGAGCAGTACTTC,CASSQDPGMGSYEQYF,TRBV4-3,TRBJ2-7,-,-
TGTGCCAGCAGCGTAGATCTCACCGGGGCGAAGAATTCACCCCTCCACTTT,CASSVDLTGAKNSPLHF,TRBV9,TRBJ1-6,-,-
TGTGCCAGCAGCCCTATGGAGGAGACCCAGTACTTC,CASSPMEETQYF,TRBV12-3/TRBV12-4,TRBJ2-5,many,-
TGCGCCAGCAGCCCCCCAAGCGGTGCCACATATACGCAGTATTTT,CASSPPSGATYTQYF,TRBV5-1,TRBJ2-3,-,-
TGCAGTGCTAGACGGGGGAGTAGCAATCAGCCCCAGCATTTT,CSARRGSSNQPQHF,TRBV20-1,TRBJ1-5,-,-
TGCGCCAGCAGTGACCGGGCCAAGAGCCGATGGGAGTACTTC,CASSDRAKSRWEYF,TRBV10-2,TRBJ2-7,few,-
TGTGCCAGCAGCTTCCAGGGGGCTGGTGGCTACACCTTC,CASSFQGAGGYTF,TRBV5-4,TRBJ1-2,many,TRBD1
TGCAGTGCTAGTCCCAGCGTGGGTCTGGGGGGGGCCAACGTCCTGACTTTC,CSASPSVGLGGANVLTF,TRBV20-1,TRBJ2-6,-,-
TGCGCCAGCAGCTTACAGGGATCCGAGCAGTACTTC,CASSLQGSEQYF,TRBV5-1,TRBJ2-7,-,-
TGTACTAACGTGCCAGCAGTGACTCCGCCCTCGACGTGGGAGACCCAATACTTC,CTNVPAVTPPSTWETQYF,TRBV6-5,TRBJ2-5,few,-
TGTGCCAGCACCCAAGACATTCCCAGCCTTGGGTCACCCCTCCACTTT,CASTQDIPSLGSPLHF,TRBV12-3/TRBV12-4,TRBJ1-6,medium-sized,-
TGTGCCAGCAGTTTCTCTCAAGAGACCCAGTACTTC,CASSFSQETQYF,TRBV6-2/TRBV6-3,TRBJ2-5,few,-
TGTGCCAGCAGCTTTGATAGCAATCAGCCCCAGCATTTT,CASSFDSNQPQHF,TRBV7-8,TRBJ1-5,-,-
TGTGCCAGCAGTTTGGAGTTCTCCTACGAGCAGTACTTC,CASSLEFSYEQYF,TRBV12-3/TRBV12-4,TRBJ2-7,-,-
TGCAGTGCTAGAGACGGGGCACGACCTGAAGCTTTCTTT,CSARDGARPEAFF,TRBV20-1,TRBJ1-1,many,-
TGCGCCAGCAGCCCGCTGAGTGGGTCGGGCTACACCTTC,CASSPLSGSGYTF,TRBV5-1,TRBJ1-2,-,-
TGCGCCATCAGCCTAACCAGGGATTCGGGTAATTCACCCCTCCACTTT,CAISLTRDSGNSPLHF,TRBV5-1,TRBJ1-6,few,-
TGTGCCAGCAGTGATTTGACAGGGGGGGGGGTCACAGATACGCAGTATTTT,CASSDLTGGGVTDTQYF,TRBV25-1,TRBJ2-3,many,TRBD1
TGTGCCTCAGAGGGAGATACGCAGTATTTT,CASEGDTQYF,TRBV30,TRBJ2-3,many,-
TGCGCCAGCAGCCACAGGACGGGGGGGTTGACAGATACGCAGTATTTT,CASSHRTGGLTDTQYF,TRBV4-1,TRBJ2-3,-,TRBD2
TGTGCCAGCAGCGTAGGATCCTGTTTCTACTACGAGCATTACTTC,CASSVGSCFYYEHYF,TRBV9,TRBJ2-7,-,-
TGTGCCAGCAGTGACTCTAGCAGTGGGGCCTATGAGCAGTTCTTC,CASSDSSSGAYEQFF,TRBV6-4,TRBJ2-1,-,-
TGTGCCAGCCGCCAACACCCCTCTGTGCAGTTCTTC,CASRQHPSVQFF,TRBV3-1,TRBJ2-1,-,-
TGTGCCAGCAGTTATTCGTGGGGGGGGAGCTCCTACAATGAGCAGTTCTTC,CASSYSWGGSSYNEQFF,TRBV6-6,TRBJ2-1,many,TRBD2
TGCAGTGCTAGAGTACCCCTAGCGAAAGCCTACGAGCAGTACTTC,CSARVPLAKAYEQYF,TRBV20-1,TRBJ2-7,-,-